This T cell receptor beta chain emerged from a study of early T cells in non-severe SARS-CoV-2 infection. Study at large: Sequenced bulk RNA came from whole blood that was unsorted, and chains were unpaired.

Notes on the study in general: The matching step, a VDJdb search, favored anti-spike CD8 responses and missed private and CD4 specificities.

Unique molecular identifiers (one per individual cDNA molecule) were attached. TCRdb ran MiXCR on the 5' RACE reads and lists one entry per CDR3 protein. The data hold under 90,000 distinct CDR3 sequences, with roughly 15% observed a single time. The CDR3 has 14 amino acids. Trimming cost V 1 base and J 4 bases, with 8 bases left between them. Per the germline V gene, CDR1 is MNHEY and CDR2 is SVGEGT. Regarding this clonotype: The antigen is unknown.

This TCR was sampled from an adult who was a healthcare worker with PCR-confirmed SARS-CoV-2 infection or an uninfected control (not recorded which). The rearrangement uses TRBV6-2 or TRBV6-3 and TRBJ1-5, with a possible D match to TRBD1 (5 bases). Sequences were obtained from whole blood. CDR3 sequence: CASSYWGINQPQHF. The CDR3 DNA is TGTGCCAGCAGTTACTGGGGGATAAATCAGCCCCAGCATTTT.